One sample yielded the 27 T cell receptor beta chains listed below, sequenced in a study of shared T cell receptors in the human thymus. Assay used: immunoSEQ multiplex PCR; TCRdb lists only in-frame clones, some missing. The sample carries 500,000 to 550,000 clones, around 82% recorded once. These same data were also listed under a study on human thymus T cells.

Input material: thymocytes. The receptors come from a boy under three years old with a congenital heart defect.

This chain connects TRBV4-1 to TRBJ2-3, with D possibly TRBD2 on 6 matching bases. The length of the CDR3 is 15 residues. V shed 6 bases and J shed 0 bases, with 13 bases lying between them. The V gene's germline CDR1 is MGHRA and CDR2 YSYEKL. CDR3 region: CASRPRLGSTDTQYF. In nucleotides, the CDR3 is TGCGCCAGCAGACCAAGACTAGGGAGCACAGATACGCAGTATTTT.

This chain joins TRBV4-3 and TRBJ2-7; 9 positions agree with TRBD1. The V gene end was trimmed by 0 bases and the J gene end by 7 bases; junction bases not matched to a gene: 7. Germline-derived CDR1 and CDR2 are LGHNA and YSLEER. This CDR3 spans 15 amino acids. The CDR3 reads CASSQDRDREGEQYF. CDR3 nucleotide sequence: TGCGCCAGCAGCCAAGATAGGGACAGGGAAGGGGAGCAGTACTTC.

The chain links TRBV27 to TRBJ1-2, with D tentatively TRBD1 (5 bases). The V gene lost 6 bases and the J gene lost 6 bases, with 14 bases spanning the gap. The CDR3 spans 13 residues. Germline assignment: CDR1 MNHEY and CDR2 SMNVEV (reference sequence). The CDR3 DNA sequence: TGTGCCAGCAGGTGTGACACGGGGGATGGCTACACCTTC. Its translation is CASRCDTGDGYTF.

This chain uses TRBV4-3 with TRBJ1-2, with 9 bases lining up with TRBD1. With V trimmed by 4 bases and J by 6 bases, 12 bases remained unmatched. Germline lookup yields CDR1 LGHNA and CDR2 YSLEER. The CDR3 is 16 amino acids. For the CDR3, the DNA is TGCGCCAGCAGCCCGGGACAGGGAAGGAGAAAGAATGGCTACACCTTC. This translates into CASSPGQGRRKNGYTF.

This rearrangement joins TRBV6-4 to TRBJ2-7, with D tentatively TRBD2 (6 bases). The CDR3 runs to 11 residues. Germline V lookup: CDR1 MRHNA, CDR2 SNTAGT. Trimming pared 9 bases from V and 6 bases from J, leaving 12 bases between. The CDR3 loop is CASLPGSEQYF. The CDR3 DNA is TGTGCCAGTCTCCCCGGGAGCGAGCAGTACTTC.

The chain employs TRBV10-3 and TRBJ2-1; 8 bases line up with TRBD2. J gave up 0 bases and V 3 bases, and 4 bases lay outside the gene matches. The CDR3 spans 16 residues. CDR1 ENHRY and CDR2 SYGVKD come from the germline V gene. The DNA for the CDR3 is TGTGCCATCAGTGATGAGGGGACTAGCTCCTACAATGAGCAGTTCTTC. Translation: CAISDEGTSSYNEQFF.

In its sample, this clone was seen once. J is TRBJ1-1 and V is TRBV5-6, with no clear D. Trimming took off 4 bases at V and 1 base at J, with 5 bases between the two ends. CDR3 size: 12 residues. Germline assignment: CDR1 SGHDT and CDR2 YYEEEE. CDR3 loop: CASSNKNTEAFF. CDR3 bases: TGTGCCAGCAGCAACAAGAACACTGAAGCTTTCTTT.

The chain is built from TRBV7-9 and TRBJ2-7; D remains unclear. V gave up 3 bases and J gave up 2 bases, with 5 bases separating them. This CDR3 contains 12 residues. Germline V gene sequence: CDR1 SEHNR, CDR2 FQNEAQ (reference sequence). The CDR3 nucleotides read TGTGCCAGCAGCTTGTCTGCCTACGAGCAGTACTTC. Translating it yields CASSLSAYEQYF.

V usage is TRBV7-8 and J usage is TRBJ2-5, with D unresolved. V lost 3 bases to trimming and J lost 5 bases, with 10 bases between them. In germline, CDR1 is SGHVS, CDR2 FQNEAQ. CDR3 size: 13 residues. CDR3 DNA sequence: TGTGCCAGCAGCTTTGAAGTGCAGGAGACCCAGTACTTC. Translating gives CASSFEVQETQYF.

The V gene is TRBV28, the J gene TRBJ2-7; D perhaps matches TRBD2 (6 bases). This CDR3 has 14 residues. With 2 bases removed from V and 2 bases from J, the gap between germline ends came to 10 bases. The germline V gene has CDR1 MDHEN and CDR2 SYDVKM. The CDR3 bases are TGTGCCAGCAGTTTACGGGGGAGTACCTACGAGCAGTACTTC. It encodes CASSLRGSTYEQYF.

The chain joins TRBV11-2 to TRBJ2-7; D is unclear. This CDR3 region has 13 residues. With 5 bases removed from V and 1 base from J, the gap between germline ends came to 9 bases. The germline CDR1 and CDR2 sequences are SGHAT and FQNNGV. The CDR3: CASSPPGSYEQYF. The DNA of the CDR3 is TGTGCCAGCAGCCCTCCCGGGTCCTACGAGCAGTACTTC.

V gene TRBV6-4 combines with J gene TRBJ2-1; D is perhaps TRBD1 (5 bases). This CDR3 spans 16 amino acids. CDR1 and CDR2 from the germline V gene are MRHNA and SNTAGT. V gave up 0 bases and J gave up 3 bases, with 12 bases separating them. The CDR3 loop is CASSDSNRSLYNEQFF. The CDR3 bases are TGTGCCAGCAGTGACTCTAACAGGTCCCTCTACAATGAGCAGTTCTTC.

This clone was seen only a few times. Other DNA sequences in this sample translate to the same CDR3. This chain links TRBV4-1 with TRBJ2-5; tentative D call: TRBD2 (6 bases). This CDR3 region has 16 residues. Trimming pared 0 bases from V and 2 bases from J, leaving 13 bases between. Germline V lookup: CDR1 MGHRA, CDR2 YSYEKL. The CDR3 DNA reads TGCGCCAGCAGCCAAGAGAACTTGGGACTTCAAGAGACCCAGTACTTC. This sequence encodes CASSQENLGLQETQYF.

The J gene is TRBJ1-2, the V gene TRBV19; D unclear. Per the germline V gene, CDR1 is LNHDA and CDR2 is SQIVND (reference sequence). The CDR3 contains 12 residues. Trimming pared 4 bases from V and 8 bases from J, leaving 11 bases between. CDR3 region: CASSTRGRGYTF. CDR3 bases: TGTGCCAGTAGTACACGCGGCAGAGGCTACACCTTC.

The V call is TRBV19, the J call TRBJ2-2, with D tentatively TRBD1 (6 bases). Germline CDR1 and CDR2: LNHDA and SQIVND (reference sequence). This CDR3 region has 18 residues. The V gene lost 4 bases and the J gene lost 1 base, with 19 bases spanning the gap. The CDR3 nucleotides are TGTGCCAGTAGTACCCCCTCGGACAGTGAGGGGAACACCGGGGAGCTGTTTTTT. It is translated as CASSTPSDSEGNTGELFF.

The gene calls are TRBV28 and TRBJ1-4, with TRBD1 as a possible D gene (6 bases). Trimming took 5 bases from V and 1 from J, leaving 20 bases between them. The CDR3 contains 18 residues. From germline, CDR1 is MDHEN and CDR2 SYDVKM. CDR3 in DNA: TGTGCCAGCAGTCCCTTTGGGACAACCCTCCAAACTAATGAAAAACTGTTTTTT. Translation gives CASSPFGTTLQTNEKLFF.

This clone came up once. The genes are TRBV7-2 and TRBJ1-5; D remains ambiguous. The germline V and J ends were trimmed by 4 bases and 2 bases, with 15 bases remaining between them. This CDR3 has 16 amino acids. CDR1 is SGHTA and CDR2 is FQGNSA in the germline V gene. The CDR3 coding sequence is TGTGCCAGCAGCTCCCCCCCCTGGGGAGGCAATCAGCCCCAGCATTTT. This gives the protein CASSSPPWGGNQPQHF.

This sequence joins TRBV28 and TRBJ1-2, with a tentative D call TRBD1 (5 bases). This CDR3 contains 14 residues. Per germline, CDR1 MDHEN and CDR2 SYDVKM. Trimming removed 4 bases at V and 4 bases at J, with 13 bases between. The CDR3 nucleotides read TGTGCCAGCAGTTCCCCGGGGGAATCCTATGGCTACACCTTC. Its protein is CASSSPGESYGYTF.

This clone was recorded only once. The junction departs from the called germline gene at one end, perhaps through a read error. The sample holds other DNA sequences that translate to the same CDR3. The chain carries TRBV27 and TRBJ1-1; 8 bases agree with TRBD1. This CDR3 has 14 residues. The germline CDR1 and CDR2 sequences are MNHEY and SMNVEV (reference sequence). CDR3 in amino acids: CASSFRQGNTEAFF. The CDR3 nucleotides are TGTGCCAGCAGTTTCAGACAGGGGAACACTGAGGCTTTCTTT.

This clone was picked up a small number of times. This rearrangement joins TRBV7-2 to TRBJ2-1; 7 bases are a match to TRBD2. Germline CDR1 SGHTA, CDR2 FQGNSA. The CDR3 has 17 residues. Losses at the gene ends were 6 bases for V and 0 bases for J; bases not matched to a gene: 11. The chain's CDR3 is CASSTGGGSNSYNEQFF. The DNA of the CDR3 is TGTGCCAGCAGTACCGGGGGAGGGAGCAACTCCTACAATGAGCAGTTCTTC. The whole variable domain, remainder taken from reference TRBV7-2 and TRBJ2-1, is GAGVSQSPSNKVTEKGKDVELRCDPISGHTALYWYRQSLGQGLEFLIYFQGNSAPDKSGLPSDRFSAERTGGSVSTLTIQRTQQEDSAVYLCASSTGGGSNSYNEQFFGPGTRLTVL.

The CDR3 DNA sequence: TGTGCCAGCAGCTTGGGCCGGGTTCCCCTAAATGGCTACACCTTC. Its protein product is CASSLGRVPLNGYTF. This chain links TRBV5-6 with TRBJ1-2, with D unclear. The CDR3 spans 15 residues. Germline V gene data show CDR1 as SGHDT and CDR2 as YYEEEE. Trimming removed 0 bases at V and 6 bases at J, with 15 bases between.

This chain joins TRBV9 and TRBJ1-4, with unresolved D. V lost 2 bases and J lost 7, with 12 bases in between. The CDR3 consists of 14 residues. The germline gives CDR1 SGDLS, CDR2 YYNGEE. CDR3 protein: CASSVSQSGEKLFF. DNA of the CDR3: TGTGCCAGCAGCGTTAGCCAGAGTGGTGAAAAACTGTTTTTT.

The CDR3, as DNA: TGTGCCAGCAGCTTCCCAGGGGGCAATTCGGGCACCGGGGAGCTGTTTTTT. It translates to CASSFPGGNSGTGELFF. The chain joins TRBV5-4 to TRBJ2-2; the match to TRBD1 covers 8 bases. V lost 2 bases to trimming and J lost 4 bases; unmatched junction nucleotides: 10. Germline V gene sequence: CDR1 SGHNT, CDR2 YYREEE (reference sequence). The CDR3 has 17 amino acids.

The V call is TRBV30, the J call TRBJ2-7; TRBD1 aligns across 8 bases. The CDR3 contains 16 residues. Losses at the gene ends were 3 bases for V and 2 bases for J; bases not matched to a gene: 12. Germline CDR1 reads GTSNPN; CDR2 reads SVGIG (reference sequence). CDR3 nucleotide sequence: TGTGCCTGGAGGGGAGCCCCAGGGGGCTTCCCCTACGAGCAGTACTTC. This sequence encodes CAWRGAPGGFPYEQYF.

This clone has just a few counts. The chain couples TRBV4-3 to TRBJ2-7, with TRBD1 matching 7 bases. CDR1 is LGHNA, CDR2 YSLEER, per germline. Trimming cost V 3 bases and J 2 bases; bases outside gene matches: 4. The CDR3 extends over 14 amino acids. This CDR3 reads CASSHQTGTYEQYF. The CDR3 nucleotides are TGCGCCAGCAGCCATCAGACAGGGACCTACGAGCAGTACTTC.

The chain joins TRBV30 to TRBJ2-1, with a weak D call TRBD2 (6 bases). CDR3 length equals 17 residues. Germline CDR1 GTSNPN, CDR2 SVGIG (reference sequence). Trimming removed 5 bases at V and 3 bases at J, with 23 bases between. The CDR3, as DNA: TGTGCCTGGGCCCCCTACGCGGGAAATGGCGGCTACAATGAGCAGTTCTTC. As protein: CAWAPYAGNGGYNEQFF.

This chain links TRBV7-2 with TRBJ1-2; TRBD1 matches at 7 bases. Trimming at V came to 5 bases and at J to 5 bases, leaving 11 bases not matched to a gene. The CDR3 contains 15 residues. Germline V gives CDR1 SGHTA, CDR2 FQGNSA. The CDR3 DNA is TGTGCCAGCAGCCTCGACAGGGCTCCAGCATATGGCTACACCTTC. As protein: CASSLDRAPAYGYTF.